This TCR beta chain was sequenced for a study of blood T cell repertoires in COVID-19. On the study more broadly: Both acute and convalescent COVID-19 samples were obtained from the United States, Italy and Spain.

The authors' processing: Nucleated cell counts were estimated from reference gene primer amplification. Only in-frame clones appear in the TCRdb table, and some are missing; sequencing was by immunoSEQ multiplex PCR. Clone size and the V and J calls come from that table; the DNA yielded D and trimming. Among just over 90,000 clones listed, approximately 87% were seen once. The germline V gene has CDR1 SGHDN and CDR2 FVKESK. The CDR3 extends over 14 amino acids. Trimming took 0 bases from V and 10 from J, leaving 10 bases between them. This clone was observed a few times. J is TRBJ1-6 and V is TRBV14, with D uncertain. The source material was peripheral blood. The receptor was derived from a human donor with active COVID-19. The donor label of this sample is uncertain. The CDR3 loop is CASSQEVGGSPLHF. CDR3 sequence (DNA): TGTGCCAGCAGCCAAGAAGTCGGCGGATCACCCCTCCACTTT. The full variable domain, completed using reference TRBV14 and TRBJ1-6, is EAGVTQFPSHSVIEKGQTVTLRCDPISGHDNLYWYRRVMGKEIKFLLHFVKESKQDESGMPNNRFLAERTGGTYSTLKVQPAELEDSGVYFCASSQEVGGSPLHFGNGTRLTVT.